This TCR beta chain was obtained from a study of CXCR3-negative and CXCR3-positive naive CD8 T cells (dated by TCRdb to between 2018 and 2021). A note on the overall study: In total, some 130 million TRB reads were obtained, corresponding to roughly 1.5 +/- 0.3 million reads per library. Diversity and physicochemical repertoire analyses were performed on around 10 donors pooled from two independent experiments. TRBV-TRBJ cluster analysis included naive subsets from 5 or 6 donors and memory cells from 3 donors. Study-level results and caveats: Compared with CXCR3-negative naive cells, CXCR3-positive naive cells had TRB CDR3s with higher hydrophobicity (lower Kidera factor 4), lower energy, and higher strength and volume indices. Comparably high repertoire diversity was found in both naive subsets, whereas much lower repertoire diversity was found in memory CD8+ T cells. Because CXCR3 expression was partially decreased after cryopreservation, freshly isolated PBMCs were used for most assays. Because surface CD5, which is linked to self-reactivity in mice, was comparable between the naive subsets, TCR interaction strength was also inferred from TRB CDR3 physicochemical properties. TRBV-TRBJ usage was similar between naive CXCR3-negative and CXCR3-positive cells from the same donor, while memory cells showed distinct patterns.

Each CD8+ T cell subset was flow-sorted in triplicate, with under 350,000 cells per subset placed directly into RLT lysis buffer. Naive CD8+ T cells were defined stringently as CD45RO-CCR7+CD27+CD95- to exclude memory contaminants. Standard density gradient centrifugation was used to isolate peripheral blood mononuclear cells from buffy coats. Naive CXCR3-negative and CXCR3-positive CD8+ T cells were flow-sorted on a FACSAria III. Total RNA was extracted from sorted cells with an RNeasy Mini Kit. A word on this clonotype: The antigen it binds to is not known.

TCRdb names NextSeq 550 as the instrument used. The Human TCR Profiling Kit (MiLaboratory) was used to prepare UMI-labeled 5' RACE TRB cDNA libraries. The full amount of extracted RNA was used for cDNA synthesis, and the full amount of resulting cDNA was used for PCR amplification. Libraries were prepared in parallel using an identical number of PCR cycles. In the authors' own workflow: With a requirement of at least two reads per UMI, MIGEC and MiXCR extracted about 50,000 +/- 10,000 unique UMI-labeled TRB cDNA molecules per library. An average of roughly 40,000 +/- 10,000 functional in-frame TRB CDR3 nucleotide clonotypes without stop codons was found per library. After downsampling to 5000 UMI-labeled TRB molecules per sample, diversity metrics such as normalized Shannon-Wiener and Chao1 were calculated in VDJtools. Clonotype-size-weighted physicochemical properties of the central five CDR3 residues (interaction energy, strength, volume and Kidera factor 4) were computed in VDJtools. The reads, reprocessed by TCRdb, yield one row per CDR3 protein sequence and no DNA. The authors' filters were not applied to this entry. This sample's records show approximately 100,000 distinct CDR3 sequences. The ten biggest clones cover approximately 0.38% of the sample.

The material sequenced was naive CXCR3+ CD8+ T cells from blood. The cell subset or site label for this specimen denotes: CD45RO-CCR7+CD27+CD95- naive CD8+ T cells expressing CXCR3 (TNR3+). This receptor was identified in a human donor in good health. Some clones in this sample may be carry-over from other donors' samples.

For the CDR3, the sequence is CASSYMSGPDTQYF. This chain joins TRBV27 to TRBJ2-3; with no DNA, the TCRdb D assignment of TRBD2 cannot be verified. The germline V gene (reference sequence) specifies MNHEY as CDR1 and SMNVEV as CDR2. The CDR3 covers 14 residues, taking in both the cysteine and the phenylalanine. No coding sequence is recorded.